This paragraph covers one T cell receptor (beta chain) sequence. This entry comes from a study of blood T cells in healthy people across ages. Together with a sample-barcoded 5' primer, a J-beta primer mix was included in a second PCR lasting about 7 to 12 cycles. TCRdb ran MiXCR on the 5' RACE reads and lists one entry per CDR3 protein. This table has roughly 800,000 distinct CDR3 sequences, about 26% appearing once. The CDR3 spans 14 residues. Germline V lookup: CDR1 SGHTA, CDR2 FQGNSA. Deletions cut 4 bases from V and 12 bases from J, with 19 bases between. These data are also associated with another study on T cells of mothers and their children.

The sequence was collected from a boy younger than 18 in good health. The sample was blood. The J gene is TRBJ1-5, the V gene TRBV7-2, with D perhaps TRBD1 (5 bases). This chain's CDR3 is CASSSKGPGLGQHF. The CDR3 nucleotides read TGTGCCAGCAGCTCCAAGGGGCCCGGCCTGGGCCAGCATTTT.